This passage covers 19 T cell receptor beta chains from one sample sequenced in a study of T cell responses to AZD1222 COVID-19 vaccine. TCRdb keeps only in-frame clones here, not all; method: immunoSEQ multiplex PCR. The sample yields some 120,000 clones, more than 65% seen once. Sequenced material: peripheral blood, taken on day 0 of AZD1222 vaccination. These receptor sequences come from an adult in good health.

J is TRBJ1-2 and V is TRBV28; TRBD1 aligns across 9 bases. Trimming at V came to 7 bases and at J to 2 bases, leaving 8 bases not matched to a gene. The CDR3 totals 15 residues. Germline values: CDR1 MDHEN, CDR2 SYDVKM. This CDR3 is CASIPSDRGNYGYTF. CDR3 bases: TGTGCCAGCATACCCTCGGACAGGGGAAACTATGGCTACACCTTC.

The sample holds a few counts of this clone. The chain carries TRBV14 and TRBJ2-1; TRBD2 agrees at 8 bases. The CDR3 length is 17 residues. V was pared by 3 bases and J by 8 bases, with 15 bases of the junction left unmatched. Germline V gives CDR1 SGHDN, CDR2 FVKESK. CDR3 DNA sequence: TGTGCCAGCAGCCACCCCAAGGGCCGGGAGGGCAGCGATGAGCAGTTCTTC. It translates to CASSHPKGREGSDEQFF.

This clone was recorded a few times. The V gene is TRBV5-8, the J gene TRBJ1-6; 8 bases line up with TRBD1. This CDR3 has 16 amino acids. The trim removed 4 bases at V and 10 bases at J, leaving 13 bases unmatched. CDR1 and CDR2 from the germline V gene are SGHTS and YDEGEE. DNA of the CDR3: TGTGCCAGCAGCCTGGGGTCCGGGACAGGTCACTCACCCCTCCACTTT. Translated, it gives CASSLGSGTGHSPLHF.

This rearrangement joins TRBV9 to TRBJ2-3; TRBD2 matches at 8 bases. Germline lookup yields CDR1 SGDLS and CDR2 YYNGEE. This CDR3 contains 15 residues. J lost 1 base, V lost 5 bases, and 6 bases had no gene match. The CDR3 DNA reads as TGTGCCAGCAGTGGAGCGGGAGTGGGCACAGATACGCAGTATTTT. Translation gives CASSGAGVGTDTQYF. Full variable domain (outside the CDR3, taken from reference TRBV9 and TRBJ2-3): DSGVTQTPKHLITATGQRVTLRCSPRSGDLSVYWYQQSLDQGLQFLIQYYNGEERAKGNILERFSAQQFPDLHSELNLSSLELGDSALYFCASSGAGVGTDTQYFGPGTRLTVL.

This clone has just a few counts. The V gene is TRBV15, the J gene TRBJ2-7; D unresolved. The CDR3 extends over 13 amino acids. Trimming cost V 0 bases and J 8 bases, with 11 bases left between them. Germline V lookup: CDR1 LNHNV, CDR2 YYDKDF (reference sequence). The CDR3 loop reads CATSRDRTEKQYF. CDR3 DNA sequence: TGTGCCACCAGCAGAGATCGGACCGAAAAGCAGTACTTC.

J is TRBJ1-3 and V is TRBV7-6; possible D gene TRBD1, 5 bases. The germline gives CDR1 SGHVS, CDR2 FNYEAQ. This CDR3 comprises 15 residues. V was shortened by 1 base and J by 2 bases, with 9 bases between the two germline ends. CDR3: CASSLEGDAGNTIYF. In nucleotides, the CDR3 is TGTGCCAGCAGCTTAGAAGGGGACGCTGGAAACACCATATATTTT.

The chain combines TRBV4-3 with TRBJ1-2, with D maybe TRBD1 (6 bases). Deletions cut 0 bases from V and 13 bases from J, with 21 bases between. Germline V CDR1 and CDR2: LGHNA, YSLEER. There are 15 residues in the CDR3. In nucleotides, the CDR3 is TGCGCCAGCAGCCAAGATAGGGGGACACTGGATAGGCGCACCTTC. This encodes CASSQDRGTLDRRTF.

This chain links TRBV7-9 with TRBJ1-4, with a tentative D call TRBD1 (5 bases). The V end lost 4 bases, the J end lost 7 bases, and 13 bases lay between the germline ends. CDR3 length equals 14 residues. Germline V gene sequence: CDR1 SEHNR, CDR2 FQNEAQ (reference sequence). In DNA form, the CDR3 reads TGTGCCAGCAGCTCTAATCCCGGGACTGAAAAACTGTTTTTT. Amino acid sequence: CASSSNPGTEKLFF. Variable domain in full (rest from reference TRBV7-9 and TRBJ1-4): DTGVSQNPRHKITKRGQNVTFRCDPISEHNRLYWYRQTLGQGPEFLTYFQNEAQLEKSRLLSDRFSAERPKGSFSTLEIQRTEQGDSAMYLCASSSNPGTEKLFFGSGTQLSVL.

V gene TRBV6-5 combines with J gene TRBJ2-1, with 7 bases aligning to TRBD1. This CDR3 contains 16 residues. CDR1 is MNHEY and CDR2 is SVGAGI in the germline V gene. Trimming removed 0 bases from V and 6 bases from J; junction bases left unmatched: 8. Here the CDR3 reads CASSYSWGTDFNEQFF. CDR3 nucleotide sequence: TGTGCCAGCAGTTACTCGTGGGGGACAGACTTCAATGAGCAGTTCTTC.

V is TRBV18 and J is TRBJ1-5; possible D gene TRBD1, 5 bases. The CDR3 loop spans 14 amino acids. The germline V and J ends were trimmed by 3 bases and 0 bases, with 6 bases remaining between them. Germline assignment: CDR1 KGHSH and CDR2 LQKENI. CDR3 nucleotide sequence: TGTGCCAGCTCACCGACAGTTAGCAATCAGCCCCAGCATTTT. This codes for CASSPTVSNQPQHF. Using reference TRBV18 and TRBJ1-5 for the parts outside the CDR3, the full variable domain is NAGVMQNPRHLVRRRGQEARLRCSPMKGHSHVYWYRQLPEEGLKFMVYLQKENIIDESGMPKERFSAEFPKEGPSILRIQQVVRGDSAAYFCASSPTVSNQPQHFGDGTRLSIL.

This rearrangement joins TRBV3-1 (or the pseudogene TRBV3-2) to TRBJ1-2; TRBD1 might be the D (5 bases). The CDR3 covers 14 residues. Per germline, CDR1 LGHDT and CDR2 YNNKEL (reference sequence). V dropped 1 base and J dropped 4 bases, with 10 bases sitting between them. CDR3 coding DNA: TGTGCCAGCAGCCAAGGATCAGGGAGCTATGGCTACACCTTC. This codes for CASSQGSGSYGYTF.

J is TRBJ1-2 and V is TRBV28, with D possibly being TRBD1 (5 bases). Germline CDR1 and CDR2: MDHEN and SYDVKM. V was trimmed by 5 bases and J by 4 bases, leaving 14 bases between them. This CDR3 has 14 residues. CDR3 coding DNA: TGTGCCAGCAGTAGTCAGGGAGGCGGCTATGGCTACACCTTC. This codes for CASSSQGGGYGYTF.

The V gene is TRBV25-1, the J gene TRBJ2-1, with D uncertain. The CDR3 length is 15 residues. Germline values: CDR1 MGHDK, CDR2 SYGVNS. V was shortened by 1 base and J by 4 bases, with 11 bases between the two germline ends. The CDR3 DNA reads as TGTGCCAGCAGTGAATCGATGGCGGTTTACAATGAGCAGTTCTTC. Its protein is CASSESMAVYNEQFF. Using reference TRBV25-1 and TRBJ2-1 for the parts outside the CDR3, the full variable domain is EADIYQTPRYLVIGTGKKITLECSQTMGHDKMYWYQQDPGMELHLIHYSYGVNSTEKGDLSSESTVSRIRTEHFPLTLESARPSHTSQYLCASSESMAVYNEQFFGPGTRLTVL.

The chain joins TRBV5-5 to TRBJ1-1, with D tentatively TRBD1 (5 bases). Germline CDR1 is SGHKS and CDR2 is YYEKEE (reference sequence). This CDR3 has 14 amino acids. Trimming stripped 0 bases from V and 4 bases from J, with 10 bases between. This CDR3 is CASSLESRATEAFF. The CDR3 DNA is TGTGCCAGCAGCTTGGAATCCAGGGCCACTGAAGCTTTCTTT.

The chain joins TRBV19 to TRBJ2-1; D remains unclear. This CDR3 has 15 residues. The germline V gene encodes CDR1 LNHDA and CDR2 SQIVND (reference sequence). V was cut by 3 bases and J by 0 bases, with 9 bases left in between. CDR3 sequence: CASSMGFGSYNEQFF. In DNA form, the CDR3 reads TGTGCCAGTAGTATGGGCTTCGGCTCCTACAATGAGCAGTTCTTC.

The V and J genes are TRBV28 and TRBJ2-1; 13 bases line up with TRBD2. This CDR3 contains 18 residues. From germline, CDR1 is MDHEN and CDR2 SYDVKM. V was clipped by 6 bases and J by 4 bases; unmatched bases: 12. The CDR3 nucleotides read TGTGCCAGCAGGGAACTAGCGGGAGGGCCGCTCTCTTACAATGAGCAGTTCTTC. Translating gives CASRELAGGPLSYNEQFF.

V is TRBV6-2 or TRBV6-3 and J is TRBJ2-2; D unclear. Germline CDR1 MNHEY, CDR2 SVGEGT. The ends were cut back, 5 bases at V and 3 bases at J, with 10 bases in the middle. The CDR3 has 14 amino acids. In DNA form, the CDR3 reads TGTGCCAGCAGTCGGAGACGGGACACCGGGGAGCTGTTTTTT. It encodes CASSRRRDTGELFF.

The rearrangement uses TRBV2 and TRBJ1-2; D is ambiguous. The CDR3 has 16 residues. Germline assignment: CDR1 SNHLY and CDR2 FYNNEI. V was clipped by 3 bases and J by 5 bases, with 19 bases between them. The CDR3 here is CASSEFGEAALYGYTF. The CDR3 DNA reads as TGTGCCAGCAGTGAGTTCGGGGAGGCGGCCCTTTATGGCTACACCTTC.

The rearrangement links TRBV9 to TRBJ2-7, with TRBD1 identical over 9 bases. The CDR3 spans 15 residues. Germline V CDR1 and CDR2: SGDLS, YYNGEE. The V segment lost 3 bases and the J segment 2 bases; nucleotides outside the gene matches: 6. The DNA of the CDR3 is TGTGCCAGCAGCGCAACGGGACAGGGAACCTACGAGCAGTACTTC. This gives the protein CASSATGQGTYEQYF.